These 30 T cell receptor beta chains came from one sample sequenced in a study of T cell responses to AZD1222 COVID-19 vaccine. Profiled with immunoSEQ multiplex PCR; TCRdb holds only in-frame clones, not every one. The data contain about 120,000 clones, 70% to 90% of them singletons. Sequencing used peripheral blood, obtained 28 days after the second AZD1222 dose. All receptors come from an adult who received the AZD1222 COVID-19 vaccine.

V is TRBV28 and J is TRBJ1-5, with D perhaps TRBD1 (6 bases). CDR1 and CDR2 from the germline V gene are MDHEN and SYDVKM. Trimming stripped 4 bases from V and 4 bases from J, with 11 bases between. The CDR3 length is 14 residues. The CDR3 DNA sequence: TGTGCCAGCAGTTCGGGGGGCATAAATCAGCCCCAGCATTTT. Amino acids: CASSSGGINQPQHF. The full variable domain, in which reference TRBV28 and TRBJ1-5 provide the parts outside the CDR3, is DVKVTQSSRYLVKRTGEKVFLECVQDMDHENMFWYRQDPGLGLRLIYFSYDVKMKEKGDIPEGYSVSREKKERFSLILESASTNQTSMYLCASSSGGINQPQHFGDGTRLSIL.

This chain uses TRBV4-1 with TRBJ2-3; 8 positions match TRBD2. V dropped 6 bases and J dropped 4; count of bases not matched to a gene: 9. This CDR3 is 15 amino acids long. The germline CDR1 and CDR2 sequences are MGHRA and YSYEKL. The chain's CDR3 is CASRRTGTRSDTQYF. DNA for the CDR3: TGCGCCAGCAGACGAACCGGGACTAGATCAGATACGCAGTATTTT.

The V gene is TRBV5-6, the J gene TRBJ1-1; TRBD1 might be the D (5 bases). CDR3 length: 16 amino acids. Trimming took 4 bases from V and 1 from J, leaving 17 bases between them. The germline V gene has CDR1 SGHDT and CDR2 YYEEEE. CDR3 sequence reads: CASSPLSPGGNTEAFF. CDR3 nucleotide sequence: TGTGCCAGCAGCCCCCTTTCCCCCGGGGGGAACACTGAAGCTTTCTTT.

This chain links TRBV7-8 with TRBJ2-6, with TRBD1 as a possible D gene (6 bases). Germline CDR1 reads SGHVS; CDR2 reads FQNEAQ. This CDR3 has 19 residues. Between the trimmed V and J ends, which lost 5 bases and 3 bases, there was a span of 23 bases. This CDR3 reads CASSPSRFQGWNGANVLTF. The CDR3 DNA sequence: TGTGCCAGCAGCCCAAGCCGTTTCCAGGGGTGGAATGGGGCCAACGTCCTGACTTTC. Filled out from reference TRBV7-8 and TRBJ2-6, the complete variable domain reads GAGVSQSPRYKVAKRGQDVALRCDPISGHVSLFWYQQALGQGPEFLTYFQNEAQLDKSGLPSDRFFAERPEGSVSTLKIQRTQQEDSAVYLCASSPSRFQGWNGANVLTFGAGSRLTVL.

This clone was seen a single time. The gene calls are TRBV20-1 and TRBJ2-2; weak D call: TRBD1 (6 bases). The CDR3 consists of 14 residues. CDR1 DFQATT and CDR2 SNEGSKA come from the germline V gene (reference sequence). Trimming shortened V by 3 bases and J by 3 bases, and 11 bases separated the two germline ends. The CDR3 DNA reads as TGCAGTGCTAGTGCAGGGGTGGACACCGGGGAGCTGTTTTTT. This sequence encodes CSASAGVDTGELFF.

This clone was seen once. The rearrangement joins TRBV30 to TRBJ2-5; D might be TRBD2 (5 bases). The V gene's germline CDR1 is GTSNPN and CDR2 SVGIG (reference sequence). Deletions cut 3 bases from V and 5 bases from J, with 16 bases between. The CDR3 totals 14 residues. CDR3 sequence (DNA): TGTGCCTGGAGCCGGGATGTGTTTGGGGAGACCCAGTACTTC. It translates to CAWSRDVFGETQYF.

The chain recombines TRBV5-1 with TRBJ1-2; D is uncertain. The CDR3 extends over 15 amino acids. V was pared by 8 bases and J by 4 bases, with 21 bases between. Germline loops: CDR1 SGHRS, CDR2 YFSETQ. The CDR3 reads CASTSWVGQPYGYTF. The CDR3, as DNA: TGCGCCAGTACGAGCTGGGTAGGGCAACCCTATGGCTACACCTTC. The full variable domain, completed using reference TRBV5-1 and TRBJ1-2, is KAGVTQTPRYLIKTRGQQVTLSCSPISGHRSVSWYQQTPGQGLQFLFEYFSETQRNKGNFPGRFSGRQFSNSRSEMNVSTLELGDSALYLCASTSWVGQPYGYTFGSGTRLTVV.

The rearrangement links TRBV5-4 to TRBJ1-2, with D unclear. The CDR3 has 13 residues. Germline loops: CDR1 SGHNT, CDR2 YYREEE (reference sequence). Trimming removed 0 bases from V and 4 bases from J, with 7 bases in between. The CDR3 reads CASSLVRGYGYTF. The CDR3 region has the DNA TGTGCCAGCAGCTTGGTCCGGGGCTATGGCTACACCTTC.

The J gene is TRBJ1-5, the V gene TRBV6-5; D ambiguous. There are 13 residues in the CDR3. CDR1 is MNHEY, CDR2 SVGAGI, per germline. V was trimmed by 3 bases and J by 7 bases, leaving 10 bases between them. CDR3 in amino acids: CASSYSKVQPQHF. CDR3 coding DNA: TGTGCCAGCAGTTATTCCAAGGTCCAGCCCCAGCATTTT.

J is TRBJ2-2 and V is TRBV10-1, with TRBD2 matching over 7 bases. The CDR3 spans 17 residues. With 4 bases clipped from V and 2 bases from J, the junction kept 10 bases outside the gene matches. The germline V gene encodes CDR1 WNHNN and CDR2 SYGVQD (reference sequence). As DNA, the CDR3 is TGCGCCAGCAGTGCCTTCCACGGACTAGGAAACACCGGGGAGCTGTTTTTT. Translated: CASSAFHGLGNTGELFF.

V gene TRBV3-1 (or the pseudogene TRBV3-2) combines with J gene TRBJ1-2, with 7 bases aligning to TRBD1. The CDR3 length is 17 residues. Germline values: CDR1 LGHDT, CDR2 YNNKEL (reference sequence). V lost 0 bases, J lost 0 bases, and 7 bases stayed unmatched. The CDR3 loop is CASSQDSPGQTNYGYTF. In DNA, the CDR3 is TGTGCCAGCAGCCAAGATTCACCGGGACAGACTAACTATGGCTACACCTTC.

This chain joins TRBV3-1 (or the pseudogene TRBV3-2) and TRBJ2-1, with TRBD2 matching over 13 bases. CDR3 length: 17 residues. The germline V gene encodes CDR1 LGHDT and CDR2 YNNKEL (reference sequence). The ends lost 1 base at V and 4 bases at J; junction bases unmatched: 4. CDR3 sequence: CASSQGLAGGAYNEQFF. In DNA, the CDR3 is TGTGCCAGCAGCCAAGGACTAGCGGGGGGAGCTTACAATGAGCAGTTCTTC.

This clone was seen a few times. This chain joins TRBV5-1 and TRBJ1-1; 7 bases agree with TRBD1. Germline loops: CDR1 SGHRS, CDR2 YFSETQ. V lost 4 bases and J lost 8; bases outside the gene matches: 11. The length of the CDR3 is 14 residues. The CDR3 nucleotides read TGCGCCAGCAGCATCCGGCCGAAACAGGGGGAAGCTTTCTTT. It yields the protein CASSIRPKQGEAFF.

The J gene is TRBJ2-1, the V gene TRBV7-6, with 8 nucleotides matching TRBD1. Germline V gene sequence: CDR1 SGHVS, CDR2 FNYEAQ. The CDR3 totals 16 residues. Trimming cost V 5 bases and J 0 bases; bases outside gene matches: 6. CDR3: CASSTRQGSSYNEQFF. CDR3 in DNA: TGTGCCAGCAGCACCCGACAGGGGAGCTCCTACAATGAGCAGTTCTTC.

As regards this clone: Within the sample, other DNA sequences also encode this same CDR3. The chain employs TRBV7-9 and TRBJ2-7; D tentatively fits TRBD1 or TRBD2 (5 bases each). CDR1 is SEHNR and CDR2 is FQNEAQ in the germline V gene (reference sequence). This CDR3 spans 13 amino acids. Trimming took off 5 bases at V and 3 bases at J, with 11 bases between the two ends. The chain's CDR3 is CASSPGTGYEQYF. The CDR3 nucleotides read TGTGCCAGCAGCCCGGGAACAGGCTACGAGCAGTACTTC.

The chain couples TRBV7-2 to TRBJ2-2; TRBD1 or TRBD2 may be the D gene (6 bases each). CDR3 size: 16 residues. CDR1 SGHTA and CDR2 FQGNSA come from the germline V gene. Trimming took off 0 bases at V and 0 bases at J, with 8 bases between the two ends. CDR3: CASSLAGGPNTGELFF. The DNA of the CDR3 is TGTGCCAGCAGCTTAGCGGGGGGCCCGAACACCGGGGAGCTGTTTTTT.

The chain recombines TRBV9 with TRBJ1-2; D may be TRBD1 (6 bases). Germline V lookup: CDR1 SGDLS, CDR2 YYNGEE. The ends were cut back, 1 base at V and 6 bases at J, with 13 bases in the middle. CDR3 length: 14 amino acids. This chain's CDR3 is CASSVTPAGDGYTF. CDR3 DNA sequence: TGTGCCAGCAGCGTAACTCCGGCAGGGGATGGCTACACCTTC.

CDR3 coding DNA: TGCGCCAGCAGCCAAGCGGGCACACCCAGGTCTAATGAAAAACTGTTTTTT. Its protein is CASSQAGTPRSNEKLFF. The chain couples TRBV4-3 to TRBJ1-4; D is unresolved. The CDR3 has 17 residues. V dropped 1 base and J dropped 3 bases, with 15 bases sitting between them. Germline V gene lookup returns CDR1 LGHNA and CDR2 YSLEER.

V and J are TRBV11-2 and TRBJ1-2, with D perhaps TRBD1 (5 bases). Trimming pared 1 base from V and 3 bases from J, leaving 12 bases between. The CDR3 has 15 residues. Per germline, CDR1 SGHAT and CDR2 FQNNGV. In DNA form, the CDR3 reads TGTGCCAGCAGCTTAGGGGGGGTGCTAGACTATGGCTACACCTTC. It yields the protein CASSLGGVLDYGYTF.

The genes are TRBV3-1 (or the pseudogene TRBV3-2) and TRBJ2-7; D remains ambiguous. The CDR3 is 15 amino acids. V was cut by 2 bases and J by 3 bases, with 14 bases left in between. Germline CDR1 LGHDT, CDR2 YNNKEL (reference sequence). CDR3 nucleotide sequence: TGTGCCAGCAGCCAAACGACACTGACGCTCTACGAGCAGTACTTC. Its translation: CASSQTTLTLYEQYF.

The rearrangement joins TRBV5-8 to TRBJ1-1; D is uncertain. Trimming removed 2 bases at V and 4 bases at J, with 6 bases between. The CDR3 runs 12 residues. Germline V lookup: CDR1 SGHTS, CDR2 YDEGEE. CDR3 DNA: TGTGCCAGCAGCTTCCCGTTCACTGAAGCTTTCTTT. Translation: CASSFPFTEAFF.

J is TRBJ1-5 and V is TRBV4-2, with unresolved D. The length of the CDR3 is 13 residues. Trimming left V 0 bases short and J 6 bases short, with 6 bases between. CDR1 and CDR2 (germline): LGHNA, YNFKEQ. The CDR3 DNA follows: TGTGCCAGCAGCCAAGAAGGGTCTCAGCCCCAGCATTTT. Translation: CASSQEGSQPQHF.

Notes on this clone: Additional DNA sequences in this sample encode the identical CDR3. The rearrangement links TRBV9 to TRBJ2-3, with D uncertain. CDR1 and CDR2 from the germline V gene are SGDLS and YYNGEE. Trimming took off 4 bases at V and 3 bases at J, with 9 bases between the two ends. This CDR3 comprises 13 residues. This chain's CDR3 is CASSLSRTDTQYF. The CDR3 coding sequence is TGTGCCAGCAGCTTATCAAGGACAGATACGCAGTATTTT.

This clone appeared a single time. The chain combines TRBV11-3 with TRBJ2-5, with D possibly being TRBD1 (7 bases). The CDR3 length is 15 residues. Trimming left V 5 bases short and J 4 bases short, with 17 bases between. CDR1 and CDR2 (germline): SGHNT, YENEEA. CDR3 nucleotide sequence: TGTGCCAGCAGCCCCGGGCCCCAGGGGGGAGAGACCCAGTACTTC. It yields the protein CASSPGPQGGETQYF.

The genes are TRBV7-9 and TRBJ1-5; D is unresolved. Germline loops: CDR1 SEHNR, CDR2 FQNEAQ (reference sequence). V was trimmed by 5 bases and J by 6 bases, leaving 11 bases between them. This CDR3 has 13 amino acids. The CDR3 sequence: CASSPGEGQPQHF. The CDR3 bases are TGTGCCAGCAGCCCCGGTGAAGGTCAGCCCCAGCATTTT.

The rearrangement uses TRBV5-1 and TRBJ1-2, with D unresolved. Germline V CDR1 and CDR2: SGHRS, YFSETQ. Trimming cost V 4 bases and J 1 base, with 14 bases left between them. The CDR3 is made up of 15 amino acids. This CDR3 reads CASSPNAGLNYGYTF. The CDR3 coding sequence is TGCGCCAGCAGCCCCAACGCTGGCCTTAACTATGGCTACACCTTC.

This chain joins TRBV29-1 and TRBJ2-7, with a tentative D call TRBD2 (6 bases). Trimming removed 7 bases at V and 6 bases at J, with 28 bases between. The CDR3 length is 16 residues. Germline lookup yields CDR1 SQVTM and CDR2 ANQGSEA. CDR3 region: CSATPHGGTGTGEQYF. CDR3 DNA: TGCAGCGCTACGCCCCATGGGGGGACGGGAACGGGCGAGCAGTACTTC.

The chain has TRBV7-3 and TRBJ2-1; no clear D gene. The CDR3 consists of 13 residues. Trimming left V 0 bases short and J 5 bases short, with 5 bases between. Germline V lookup: CDR1 SGHTA, CDR2 FQGTGA. The CDR3 sequence is CASSLTPDNEQFF. The DNA of the CDR3 is TGTGCCAGCAGCTTAACGCCAGACAATGAGCAGTTCTTC.

The J gene is TRBJ2-7, the V gene TRBV7-8; the match to TRBD2 covers 8 bases. Germline loops: CDR1 SGHVS, CDR2 FQNEAQ. Losses at the gene ends were 4 bases for V and 2 bases for J; bases not matched to a gene: 10. This CDR3 has 16 residues. CDR3 region: CASSSGFGGGTYEQYF. DNA of the CDR3: TGTGCCAGCAGCTCTGGGTTCGGCGGGGGGACCTACGAGCAGTACTTC.

The V gene is TRBV2, the J gene TRBJ1-2; D gene ambiguous. There are 15 residues in the CDR3. Germline loops: CDR1 SNHLY, CDR2 FYNNEI. Deletions cut 3 bases from V and 1 base from J, with 12 bases between. CDR3 bases: TGTGCCAGCAGTGATCCCCGGGATTATAACTATGGCTACACCTTC. Protein sequence: CASSDPRDYNYGYTF.